The following is a T cell receptor (beta chain) sequence with its context. The sample originates from a study of cytomegalovirus exposure and HLA in healthy donors. In the PCR, 60 Vbeta and 13 Jbeta primers were used. Repertoires were generated with immunoSEQ multiplex PCR, while TCRdb's copy carries only in-frame clones and drops some. The sample consists of over 85,000 clones, around three quarters of them appearing once. The germline CDR1 and CDR2 sequences are SGHVS and FNYEAQ. The J segment lost 0 bases and the V segment lost 2 bases, leaving 11 bases of the junction unmatched. The CDR3 sequence is 19 residues long.

This chain links TRBV7-6 with TRBJ1-2, with 11 bases aligning to TRBD1. This receptor was taken from a man under 40 in good health and CMV-seronegative. Specimen: PBMCs. CDR3 region: CASSLTPPGQGAANYGYTF. The CDR3 DNA sequence: TGTGCCAGCAGCTTAACCCCACCTGGACAGGGGGCCGCTAACTATGGCTACACCTTC.